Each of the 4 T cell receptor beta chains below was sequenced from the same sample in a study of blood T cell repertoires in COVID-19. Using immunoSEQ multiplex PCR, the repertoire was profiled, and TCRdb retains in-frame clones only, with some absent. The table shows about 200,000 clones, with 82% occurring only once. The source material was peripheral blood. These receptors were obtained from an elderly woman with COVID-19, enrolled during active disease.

DNA for the CDR3: TGTGCCAGCAGTGAATATAATTCCCGAGGCCTCGATGAGCAGTTCTTC. Protein product: CASSEYNSRGLDEQFF. This chain uses TRBV6-1 with TRBJ2-1; no reliable D call. This CDR3 region has 16 residues. V lost 2 bases, J lost 8 bases, and 19 bases lay in between. Germline CDR1 and CDR2: MNHNS and SASEGT.

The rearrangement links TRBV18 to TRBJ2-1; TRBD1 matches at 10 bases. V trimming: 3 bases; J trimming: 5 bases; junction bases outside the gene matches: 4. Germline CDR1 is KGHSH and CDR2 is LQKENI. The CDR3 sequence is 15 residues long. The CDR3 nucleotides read TGTGCCAGCTCACCCATGGGACAGGGGAACAATGAGCAGTTCTTC. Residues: CASSPMGQGNNEQFF.

This CDR3 is CASSMTGGNSPLHF. The CDR3 nucleotides are TGTGCCAGCAGTATGACAGGGGGAAATTCACCCCTCCACTTT. The chain links TRBV6-6 to TRBJ1-6; 9 bases agree with TRBD1. Germline V lookup: CDR1 MNHNY, CDR2 SVGAGI (reference sequence). V lost 5 bases to trimming and J lost 7 bases; unmatched junction nucleotides: 3. The CDR3 is made up of 14 amino acids.

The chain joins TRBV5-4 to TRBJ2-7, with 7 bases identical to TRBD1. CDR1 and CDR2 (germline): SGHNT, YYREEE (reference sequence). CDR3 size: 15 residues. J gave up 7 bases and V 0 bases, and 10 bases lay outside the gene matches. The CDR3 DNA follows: TGTGCCAGCAGCTTGGAAGGGGGCAAATTTGGGGAGCAGTACTTC. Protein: CASSLEGGKFGEQYF.